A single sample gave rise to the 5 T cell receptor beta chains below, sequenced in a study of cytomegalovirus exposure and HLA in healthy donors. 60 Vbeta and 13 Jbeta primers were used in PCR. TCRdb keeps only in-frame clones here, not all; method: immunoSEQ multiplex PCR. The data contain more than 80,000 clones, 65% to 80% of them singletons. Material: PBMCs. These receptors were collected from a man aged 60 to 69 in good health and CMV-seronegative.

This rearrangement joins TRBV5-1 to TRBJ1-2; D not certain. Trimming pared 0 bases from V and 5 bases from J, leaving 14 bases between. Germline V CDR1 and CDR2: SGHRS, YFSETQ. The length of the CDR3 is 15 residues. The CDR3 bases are TGCGCCAGCAGCTTGGCCTACGGGGAAAGATATGGCTACACCTTC. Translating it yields CASSLAYGERYGYTF. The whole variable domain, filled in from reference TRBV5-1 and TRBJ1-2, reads KAGVTQTPRYLIKTRGQQVTLSCSPISGHRSVSWYQQTPGQGLQFLFEYFSETQRNKGNFPGRFSGRQFSNSRSEMNVSTLELGDSALYLCASSLAYGERYGYTFGSGTRLTVV.

CDR3 coding DNA: TGTGCCTGGAGTGTACAGTTGAGCAATCAGCCCCAGCATTTT. This sequence encodes CAWSVQLSNQPQHF. V usage is TRBV30 and J usage is TRBJ1-5; D is unresolved. The CDR3 spans 14 residues. Trimming took off 0 bases at V and 1 base at J, with 7 bases between the two ends. Germline CDR1 is GTSNPN and CDR2 is SVGIG (reference sequence). Full variable domain (rest looked up from reference TRBV30 and TRBJ1-5): SQTIHQWPATLVQPVGSPLSLECTVEGTSNPNLYWYRQAAGRGLQLLFYSVGIGQISSEVPQNLSASRPQDRQFILSSKKLLLSDSGFYLCAWSVQLSNQPQHFGDGTRLSIL.

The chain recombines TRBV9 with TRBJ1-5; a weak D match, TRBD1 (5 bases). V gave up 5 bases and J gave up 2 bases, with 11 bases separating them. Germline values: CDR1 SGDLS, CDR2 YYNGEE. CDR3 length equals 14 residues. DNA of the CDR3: TGTGCCAGCAGTGGAGACAGCGGCAATCAGCCCCAGCATTTT. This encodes CASSGDSGNQPQHF.

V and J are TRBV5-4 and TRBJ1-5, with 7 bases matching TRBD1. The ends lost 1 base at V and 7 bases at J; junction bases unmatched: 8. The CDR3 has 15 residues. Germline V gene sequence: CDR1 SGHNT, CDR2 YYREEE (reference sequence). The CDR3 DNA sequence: TGTGCCAGCAGCTTGTCGAGTACAGGGGAGCAGCCCCAGCATTTT. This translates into CASSLSSTGEQPQHF.

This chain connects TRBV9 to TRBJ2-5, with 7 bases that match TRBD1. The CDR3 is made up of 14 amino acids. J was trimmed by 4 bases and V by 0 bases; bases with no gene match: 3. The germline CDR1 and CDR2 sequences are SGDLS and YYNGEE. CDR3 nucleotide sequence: TGTGCCAGCAGCGTAGACAGGGGTGGAGAGACCCAGTACTTC. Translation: CASSVDRGGETQYF.